This is a list of T cell receptor beta chains from one sample in a study of T-cell reconstitution after alpha-beta-depleted transplantation in children. TCRdb analysed the PCR reads with MiXCR anew, one entry per CDR3 protein. The table lists some 300,000 distinct CDR3 sequences, roughly 7.8% of them singletons. The sequenced sample was peripheral blood, obtained 360 days after TCRalphabeta/CD19-depleted stem cell transplant. The receptors stem from a female patient aged 2 to 10 who had a stem cell transplant for Fanconi anemia, so the T cells may come from the graft donor. The CDR3 runs from the conserved cysteine through the conserved F or W. A D gene is named only where the DNA matches it firmly. Clone size is stated in some rows and not others, as once, few, many or a class when expanded.

V gene: TRBV18; clone size: few; J gene: TRBJ1-1; D gene: TRBD1; CDR3 DNA: TGTGCCAGCTCACCGTGGACAGGGGTGGCTTTCTTT; CDR3 protein: CASSPWTGVAFF
V gene: TRBV3-1; clone size: many; J gene: TRBJ1-2; D gene: NA; CDR3 DNA: TGTGCCAGCAGCCAAGATCTCAGGCAGGACTATGGCTACACCTTC; CDR3 protein: CASSQDLRQDYGYTF
V gene: TRBV10-2; clone size: few; J gene: TRBJ2-2; D gene: NA; CDR3 DNA: TGCGCCAGCAGCCCGCGGGGGCCCGGGGAGCTGTTTTTT; CDR3 protein: CASSPRGPGELFF
V gene: TRBV7-6; clone size: few; J gene: TRBJ2-7; D gene: NA; CDR3 DNA: TGTGCCAGCAGCTTAGCGGGTGGGCAGTACTTC; CDR3 protein: CASSLAGGQYF
V gene: TRBV7-2; clone size: many; J gene: TRBJ2-1; D gene: NA; CDR3 DNA: TGTGCCAGCAGCGCCCGGACTCTCCCGAGCTCCTACAATGAGCAGTTCTTC; CDR3 protein: CASSARTLPSSYNEQFF
V gene: TRBV12-3/TRBV12-4; clone size: many; J gene: TRBJ2-1; D gene: TRBD1; CDR3 DNA: TGTGCCAGCAGCCGCCCCGACAGGGTTTGGAATGAGCAGTTCTTC; CDR3 protein: CASSRPDRVWNEQFF
V gene: TRBV20-1; clone size: many; J gene: TRBJ2-7; D gene: NA; CDR3 DNA: TGCAGCCAAGTATTCTTACCCGAGGCCGAGCAGTACTTC; CDR3 protein: CSQVFLPEAEQYF
V gene: TRBV25-1; clone size: many; J gene: TRBJ2-5; D gene: NA; CDR3 DNA: TGTGCCAGCAGTGAACTCTCTAGGGGGGCGCAAGAGACCCAGTACTTC; CDR3 protein: CASSELSRGAQETQYF
V gene: TRBV5-1; clone size: few; J gene: TRBJ2-3; D gene: NA; CDR3 DNA: TGCGCCAGCAGCTTGAGAGGGGCCCCCCCAGATACGCAGTATTTT; CDR3 protein: CASSLRGAPPDTQYF
V gene: TRBV28; clone size: few; J gene: TRBJ2-1; D gene: NA; CDR3 DNA: TGTGCCAGCAGTTTACGAGGGGGGAGCTCCTACAATGAGCAGTTCTTC; CDR3 protein: CASSLRGGSSYNEQFF
V gene: TRBV7-2; clone size: many; J gene: TRBJ1-1; D gene: NA; CDR3 DNA: TGTGCCAGCAGCTTAGCGATTCGGACTGAAGCTTTCTTT; CDR3 protein: CASSLAIRTEAFF
V gene: TRBV10-3; clone size: many; J gene: TRBJ2-5; D gene: NA; CDR3 DNA: TGTGCCATCAAAGGGGCGTCGGAGACCCAGTACTTC; CDR3 protein: CAIKGASETQYF
V gene: TRBV2; clone size: NA; J gene: TRBJ2-2; D gene: TRBD2; CDR3 DNA: TGTGCCAGCATAGCGGGAGGAGGAACCGGGGAGCTGTTTTTT; CDR3 protein: CASIAGGGTGELFF
V gene: TRBV18; clone size: NA; J gene: TRBJ2-3; D gene: TRBD2; CDR3 DNA: TGTGCCAGCTCACCGAAGCGGGATCGCCTAGATACGCAGTATTTT; CDR3 protein: CASSPKRDRLDTQYF
V gene: TRBV28; clone size: many; J gene: TRBJ1-6; D gene: NA; CDR3 DNA: TGTGCCAGCAGTTCGGACAGCTCCTATAATTCACCCCTCCACTTT; CDR3 protein: CASSSDSSYNSPLHF
V gene: TRBV6-1; clone size: many; J gene: TRBJ2-5; D gene: NA; CDR3 DNA: TGTGCCAGCTTCTCATATCCCTCTAAAGAGACCCAGTACTTC; CDR3 protein: CASFSYPSKETQYF
V gene: TRBV27; clone size: few; J gene: TRBJ2-2; D gene: NA; CDR3 DNA: TGTGCCAGCGGTGGTCAAGATCGGGACACCGGGGAGCTGTTTTTT; CDR3 protein: CASGGQDRDTGELFF
V gene: TRBV5-4; clone size: few; J gene: TRBJ2-7; D gene: NA; CDR3 DNA: TGTGCCAGACCAGTACCGGGACTTCCCACAAATACCTACGAGCAGTACTTC; CDR3 protein: CARPVPGLPTNTYEQYF
V gene: TRBV7-3; clone size: NA; J gene: TRBJ2-5; D gene: TRBD1; CDR3 DNA: TGTGCCAGCAGCAAATCCGGACAGGGCCAAGAGACCCAGTACTTC; CDR3 protein: CASSKSGQGQETQYF
V gene: TRBV9; clone size: many; J gene: TRBJ2-5; D gene: NA; CDR3 DNA: TGTGCCAGCAGCGTAGGGATCCTCTCTCAAGAGACCCAGTACTTC; CDR3 protein: CASSVGILSQETQYF
V gene: TRBV20-1; clone size: few; J gene: TRBJ2-5; D gene: TRBD2; CDR3 DNA: TGCAGTGCTAGAGATTTTAAGCGGGGGGGCGGGACCCAGTACTTC; CDR3 protein: CSARDFKRGGGTQYF
V gene: TRBV9; clone size: NA; J gene: TRBJ2-2; D gene: NA; CDR3 DNA: TGTGCCAGCAGCGTATGGGAGGTTGCCGGGGAGCTGTTTTTT; CDR3 protein: CASSVWEVAGELFF
V gene: TRBV18; clone size: many; J gene: TRBJ1-1; D gene: NA; CDR3 DNA: TGTGCCAGCTCACCCCAGGGCGGGACTGAAGCTTTCTTT; CDR3 protein: CASSPQGGTEAFF
V gene: TRBV20-1; clone size: many; J gene: TRBJ2-7; D gene: NA; CDR3 DNA: TGCAGTGCGGTCTTCCTAAGGAGCTCCTACGAGCAGTACTTC; CDR3 protein: CSAVFLRSSYEQYF
V gene: TRBV5-1; clone size: many; J gene: TRBJ2-1; D gene: NA; CDR3 DNA: TGCGCCAGCAGCTTGGCCGGGCGGAACTCCTACAATGAGCAGTTCTTC; CDR3 protein: CASSLAGRNSYNEQFF
V gene: TRBV4-3; clone size: NA; J gene: TRBJ1-2; D gene: NA; CDR3 DNA: TGCGCCAGCAGCCAAGCGCCAATCCGGGACAACTCTAACTATGGCTACACCTTC; CDR3 protein: CASSQAPIRDNSNYGYTF
V gene: TRBV29-1; clone size: many; J gene: TRBJ2-2; D gene: NA; CDR3 DNA: TGCAGCGTTGAAGGGTGGGGGAGCGGGGAGCTGTTTTTT; CDR3 protein: CSVEGWGSGELFF
V gene: TRBV28; clone size: many; J gene: TRBJ2-5; D gene: TRBD1; CDR3 DNA: TGTGCCAGCAGTTATGCCGGGACAGGGGGCTGGGAGACCCAGTACTTC; CDR3 protein: CASSYAGTGGWETQYF
V gene: TRBV16; clone size: NA; J gene: TRBJ2-1; D gene: NA; CDR3 DNA: TGTGCCAGCAGCCCGCAGACGGGGGAGCAGTTCTTC; CDR3 protein: CASSPQTGEQFF
V gene: TRBV15; clone size: NA; J gene: TRBJ1-5; D gene: NA; CDR3 DNA: TGTGCCACCAGCTATTACAGGGCTCCTAGTCAGCCCCAGCATTTT; CDR3 protein: CATSYYRAPSQPQHF
V gene: TRBV6-2/TRBV6-3; clone size: many; J gene: TRBJ1-5; D gene: TRBD1; CDR3 DNA: TGTGCCAGCAGTTACGGGTCAACCGGGACAGGAATCAATCAGCCCCAGCATTTT; CDR3 protein: CASSYGSTGTGINQPQHF
V gene: TRBV5-6; clone size: NA; J gene: TRBJ2-1; D gene: NA; CDR3 DNA: TGTGCCAGCAGCCCCGTCGGCCGAGGAGAGCAGTTCTTC; CDR3 protein: CASSPVGRGEQFF
V gene: TRBV10-3; clone size: NA; J gene: TRBJ2-3; D gene: TRBD1; CDR3 DNA: TGTGCCATCAGGGTAGCCAAAAGGACAGGGGTCGTGACAGATACGCAGTATTTT; CDR3 protein: CAIRVAKRTGVVTDTQYF
V gene: TRBV20-1; clone size: NA; J gene: TRBJ1-2; D gene: NA; CDR3 DNA: TGCAGTGCTTTGGACACCCTCCCGTATGGCTACACCTTC; CDR3 protein: CSALDTLPYGYTF